The 14 T cell receptor beta chains in this list originate from one sample, sequenced in a study of shared clonotypes between healthy human individuals. Measured with immunoSEQ multiplex PCR; TCRdb has only the in-frame clones, and not every one. The sample lists around 600,000 clones, approximately 95% occurring once. Naive-designated CD8 cells lacked CD45RO, were positively enriched for CCR7, and omitted terminally differentiated effector memory CD45RA+ cells. Sequenced input: naive CD8+ T cells sorted from blood. These receptors came from a woman in her 30s in good health.

This rearrangement joins TRBV30 to TRBJ2-7; no reliable D call. V dropped 4 bases and J dropped 4 bases, with 14 bases sitting between them. The CDR3 covers 13 residues. Germline-derived CDR1 and CDR2 are GTSNPN and SVGIG (reference sequence). The CDR3 spells CAWTPRVRYEQYF. CDR3 nucleotides: TGTGCCTGGACCCCCCGAGTAAGGTACGAGCAGTACTTC. The full variable domain, with the rest looked up from reference TRBV30 and TRBJ2-7, is SQTIHQWPATLVQPVGSPLSLECTVEGTSNPNLYWYRQAAGRGLQLLFYSVGIGQISSEVPQNLSASRPQDRQFILSSKKLLLSDSGFYLCAWTPRVRYEQYFGPGTRLTVT.

The chain has TRBV5-5 and TRBJ2-7; D remains unclear. Germline V gives CDR1 SGHKS, CDR2 YYEKEE (reference sequence). Trimming stripped 0 bases from V and 3 bases from J, with 4 bases between. This CDR3 contains 12 residues. CDR3: CASSLDVYEQYF. CDR3 in DNA: TGTGCCAGCAGCTTGGATGTCTACGAGCAGTACTTC.

The rearrangement joins TRBV2 to TRBJ1-2; TRBD1 agrees at 7 bases. The CDR3 length is 17 residues. The V and J ends lost 0 bases and 4 bases, in that order; junction bases with no gene match: 11. The germline gives CDR1 SNHLY, CDR2 FYNNEI. CDR3 DNA sequence: TGTGCCAGCAGTGAAGCGCCCACAGGGGTGGGTGTCTATGGCTACACCTTC. Translated, it gives CASSEAPTGVGVYGYTF.

The chain couples TRBV28 to TRBJ2-1; D not resolved. The germline V gene encodes CDR1 MDHEN and CDR2 SYDVKM. With 2 bases removed from V and 8 bases from J, the gap between germline ends came to 10 bases. The CDR3 is made up of 13 amino acids. CDR3 coding DNA: TGTGCCAGCAGTTTAGAATCTTCTGATGAGCAGTTCTTC. It encodes CASSLESSDEQFF.

The rearrangement joins TRBV13 to TRBJ1-1; maybe TRBD1 (6 bases). The V end lost 6 bases, the J end lost 0 bases, and 11 bases lay between the germline ends. This CDR3 is built from 14 residues. Germline V gene sequence: CDR1 PRHDT, CDR2 FYEKMQ (reference sequence). CDR3 sequence: CASSEGGMNTEAFF. CDR3 coding DNA: TGTGCCAGCAGTGAGGGGGGTATGAACACTGAAGCTTTCTTT.

The chain is built from TRBV5-1 and TRBJ2-7; no reliable D call. Germline CDR1 and CDR2: SGHRS and YFSETQ. The V end was cut by 4 bases, the J end by 6 bases, with 17 bases between. The CDR3 sequence is 14 residues long. The CDR3 bases are TGCGCCAGCAGCCCGGGCTCGTTAAGGCCCGAGCAGTACTTC. Translation gives CASSPGSLRPEQYF.

The chain recombines TRBV4-1 with TRBJ1-5; no clear D gene. The CDR3 sequence is 13 residues long. V was clipped by 1 base and J by 6 bases, with 7 bases between them. Germline V CDR1 and CDR2: MGHRA, YSYEKL. CDR3 DNA: TGCGCCAGCAGCCAAGTCTCAAGTCAGCCCCAGCATTTT. Residues: CASSQVSSQPQHF.

The genes are TRBV7-2 and TRBJ1-2; TRBD1 might be the D (6 bases). V lost 5 bases to trimming and J lost 6 bases, with 19 bases between them. Germline CDR1 and CDR2: SGHTA and FQGNSA. This CDR3 is 15 amino acids long. CDR3 bases: TGTGCCAGCAGCCTACTGACAGGAGATCAGAATGGCTACACCTTC. The encoded protein is CASSLLTGDQNGYTF. Full variable domain (remainder filled in from reference TRBV7-2 and TRBJ1-2): GAGVSQSPSNKVTEKGKDVELRCDPISGHTALYWYRQSLGQGLEFLIYFQGNSAPDKSGLPSDRFSAERTGGSVSTLTIQRTQQEDSAVYLCASSLLTGDQNGYTFGSGTRLTVV.

The chain couples TRBV4-1 to TRBJ2-1; D unclear. The length of the CDR3 is 14 residues. Trimming removed 1 base at V and 4 bases at J, with 8 bases between. Germline values: CDR1 MGHRA, CDR2 YSYEKL. Here the CDR3 DNA reads TGCGCCAGCAGCCAAGTTACGGATTACAATGAGCAGTTCTTC. Encoded protein: CASSQVTDYNEQFF.

The rearrangement links TRBV28 to TRBJ2-7, with D unclear. CDR1 and CDR2 (germline): MDHEN, SYDVKM. Deletions cut 3 bases from V and 2 bases from J, with 23 bases between. This CDR3 has 18 amino acids. The CDR3 region is CASSFPLPGPKSPYEQYF. The CDR3 nucleotides are TGTGCCAGCAGTTTCCCCCTCCCGGGTCCCAAGTCACCCTACGAGCAGTACTTC.

The chain couples TRBV7-8 to TRBJ2-1, with D possibly matching TRBD2 (5 bases). The CDR3 covers 15 residues. The germline CDR1 and CDR2 sequences are SGHVS and FQNEAQ. Trimming left V 0 bases short and J 5 bases short, with 11 bases between. The CDR3 region has the DNA TGTGCCAGCAGCTTAGCATCCGGGGTCCACAATGAGCAGTTCTTC. Its protein product is CASSLASGVHNEQFF.

Only one count was recorded for this clone. V is TRBV5-6 and J is TRBJ2-7; 9 bases map to TRBD2. V lost 4 bases, J lost 4 bases, and 9 bases stayed unmatched. The germline V gene has CDR1 SGHDT and CDR2 YYEEEE. The CDR3 sequence is 15 residues long. In DNA form, the CDR3 reads TGTGCCAGCAGCGCTGGAGGACTAGCGAGTTACGAGCAGTACTTC. Translating gives CASSAGGLASYEQYF.

The chain couples TRBV11-2 to TRBJ2-7, with a tentative D call TRBD1 (5 bases). The CDR3 sequence is 12 residues long. V was clipped by 4 bases and J by 6 bases, with 10 bases between them. Looked up from germline, CDR1 is SGHAT and CDR2 is FQNNGV. The DNA for the CDR3 is TGTGCCAGCAGCTCTCAGGGTGGCGAGCAGTACTTC. Translated: CASSSQGGEQYF.

The count of this clone is one. The chain employs TRBV9 and TRBJ1-1; D is ambiguous. The length of the CDR3 is 16 residues. CDR1 SGDLS and CDR2 YYNGEE come from the germline V gene. V gave up 5 bases and J gave up 3 bases, with 20 bases separating them. The CDR3 DNA reads as TGTGCCAGCAGTGAGAATCTAGAGAGGGAGTACACTGAAGCTTTCTTT. Translated: CASSENLEREYTEAFF.